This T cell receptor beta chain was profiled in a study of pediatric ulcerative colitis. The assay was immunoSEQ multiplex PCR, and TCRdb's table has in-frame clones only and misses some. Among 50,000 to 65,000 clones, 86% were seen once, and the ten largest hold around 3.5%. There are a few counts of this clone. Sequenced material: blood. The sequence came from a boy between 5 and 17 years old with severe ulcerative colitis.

DNA of the CDR3: TGTGCCAGTAGCAACAGGGAAGGGAACTATGGCTACACCTTC. Protein: CASSNREGNYGYTF. The chain recombines TRBV19 with TRBJ1-2; D possibly corresponds to TRBD1 (6 bases). V was trimmed by 6 bases and J by 2 bases, leaving 13 bases between them. This CDR3 has 14 amino acids. CDR1 and CDR2 (germline): LNHDA, SQIVND (reference sequence).